This T cell receptor (beta chain) emerged from a study of blood T cell repertoires in COVID-19. Study at large: The United States, Italy and Spain supplied acute and convalescent COVID-19 samples. Nucleic acid was either cDNA or gDNA, and it came from T cells, B-cell-depleted T cells, or PBMCs.

In the authors' methods: Counts of nucleated cells, estimated from reference gene primer amplification, were obtained. Clones were read by immunoSEQ multiplex PCR, and TCRdb kept only the in-frame ones, dropping some. V, J and clone size reflect that table, while D and trimming were determined from the DNA. Of fewer than 200,000 clones detected, about 85% appear once; the ten largest clones hold 0.95% to 1.5%. Trimming removed 5 bases at V and 4 bases at J, with 12 bases between. Germline V lookup: CDR1 MNHEY, CDR2 SMNVEV (reference sequence). This CDR3 has 14 amino acids. The sequencing input was peripheral blood. The receptor comes from a man aged 55 to 70 who had recovered from COVID-19. This chain uses TRBV27 with TRBJ1-5; maybe TRBD1 (6 bases). As DNA, the CDR3 is TGTGCCAGCAGTCCCGGACAGTCAAATCAGCCCCAGCATTTT. The encoded protein is CASSPGQSNQPQHF.